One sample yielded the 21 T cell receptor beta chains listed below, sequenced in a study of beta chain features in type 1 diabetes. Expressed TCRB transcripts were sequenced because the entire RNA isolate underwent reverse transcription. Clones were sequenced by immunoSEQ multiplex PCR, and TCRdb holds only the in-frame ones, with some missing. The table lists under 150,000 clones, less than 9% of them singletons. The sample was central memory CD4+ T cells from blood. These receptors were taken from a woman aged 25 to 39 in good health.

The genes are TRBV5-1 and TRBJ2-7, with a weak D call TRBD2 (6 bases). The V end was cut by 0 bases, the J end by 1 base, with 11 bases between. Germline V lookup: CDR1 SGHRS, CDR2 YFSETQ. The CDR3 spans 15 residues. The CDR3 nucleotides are TGCGCCAGCAGCTTGGCCGCGGGGTCATCCTACGAGCAGTACTTC. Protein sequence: CASSLAAGSSYEQYF.

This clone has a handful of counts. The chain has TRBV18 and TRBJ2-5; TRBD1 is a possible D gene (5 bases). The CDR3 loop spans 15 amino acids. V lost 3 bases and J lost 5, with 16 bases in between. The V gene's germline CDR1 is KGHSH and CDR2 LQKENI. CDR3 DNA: TGTGCCAGCTCACCCTTGGGCCAAGGGGCGGAGACCCAGTACTTC. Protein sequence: CASSPLGQGAETQYF. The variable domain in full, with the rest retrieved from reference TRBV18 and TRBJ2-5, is NAGVMQNPRHLVRRRGQEARLRCSPMKGHSHVYWYRQLPEEGLKFMVYLQKENIIDESGMPKERFSAEFPKEGPSILRIQQVVRGDSAAYFCASSPLGQGAETQYFGPGTRLLVL.

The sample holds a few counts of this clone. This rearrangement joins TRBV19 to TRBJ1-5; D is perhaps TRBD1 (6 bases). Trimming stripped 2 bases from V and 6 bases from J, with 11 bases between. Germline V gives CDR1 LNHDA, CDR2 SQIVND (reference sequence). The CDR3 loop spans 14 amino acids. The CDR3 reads CASSIWTEGQPQHF. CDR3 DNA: TGTGCCAGTAGTATATGGACAGAAGGTCAGCCCCAGCATTTT.

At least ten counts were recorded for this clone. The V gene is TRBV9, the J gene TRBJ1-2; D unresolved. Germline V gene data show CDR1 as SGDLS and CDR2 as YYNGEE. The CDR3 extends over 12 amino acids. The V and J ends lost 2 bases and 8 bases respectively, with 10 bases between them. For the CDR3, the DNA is TGTGCCAGCAGCGTTCGGACGGGGGGCTACACCTTC. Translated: CASSVRTGGYTF.

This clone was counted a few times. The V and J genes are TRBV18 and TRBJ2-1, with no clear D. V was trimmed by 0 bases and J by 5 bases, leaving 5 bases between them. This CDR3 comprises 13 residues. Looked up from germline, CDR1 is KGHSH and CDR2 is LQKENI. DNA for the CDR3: TGTGCCAGCTCACCACCTAGTAACAATGAGCAGTTCTTC. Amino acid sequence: CASSPPSNNEQFF.

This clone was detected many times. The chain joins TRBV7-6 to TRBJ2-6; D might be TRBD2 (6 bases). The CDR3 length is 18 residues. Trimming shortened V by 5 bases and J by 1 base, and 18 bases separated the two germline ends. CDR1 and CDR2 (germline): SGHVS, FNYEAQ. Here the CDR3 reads CASSRTGRGASGANVLTF. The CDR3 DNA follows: TGTGCCAGCAGCCGTACAGGCCGCGGGGCGTCTGGGGCCAACGTCCTGACTTTC.

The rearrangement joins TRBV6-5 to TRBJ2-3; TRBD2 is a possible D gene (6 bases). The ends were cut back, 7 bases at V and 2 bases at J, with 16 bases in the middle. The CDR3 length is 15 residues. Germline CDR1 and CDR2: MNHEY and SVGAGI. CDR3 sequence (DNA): TGTGCCAGCATAAGGGACTCCACGGACACAGATACGCAGTATTTT. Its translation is CASIRDSTDTDTQYF.

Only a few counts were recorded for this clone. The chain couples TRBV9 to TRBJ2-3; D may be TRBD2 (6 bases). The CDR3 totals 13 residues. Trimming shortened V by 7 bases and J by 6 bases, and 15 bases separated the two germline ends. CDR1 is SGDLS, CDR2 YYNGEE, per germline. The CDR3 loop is CASLGTSGDTQYF. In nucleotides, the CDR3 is TGTGCCAGCCTCGGGACTTCAGGCGATACGCAGTATTTT. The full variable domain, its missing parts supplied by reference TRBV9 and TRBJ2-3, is DSGVTQTPKHLITATGQRVTLRCSPRSGDLSVYWYQQSLDQGLQFLIQYYNGEERAKGNILERFSAQQFPDLHSELNLSSLELGDSALYFCASLGTSGDTQYFGPGTRLTVL.

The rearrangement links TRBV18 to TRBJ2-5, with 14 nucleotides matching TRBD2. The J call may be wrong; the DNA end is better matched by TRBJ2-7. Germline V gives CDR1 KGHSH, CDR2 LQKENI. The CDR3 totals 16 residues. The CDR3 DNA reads TGTGCCAGCCTAGATGGGACTAGCGGGAGTGTACACGAGCAGTACTTC. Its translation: CASLDGTSGSVHEQYF.

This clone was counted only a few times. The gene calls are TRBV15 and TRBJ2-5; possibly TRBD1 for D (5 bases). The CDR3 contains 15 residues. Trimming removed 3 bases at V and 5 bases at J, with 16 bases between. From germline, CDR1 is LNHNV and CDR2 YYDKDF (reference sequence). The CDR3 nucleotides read TGTGCCACCAGCAGGGACACCCAAACCTGGGAGACCCAGTACTTC. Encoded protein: CATSRDTQTWETQYF.

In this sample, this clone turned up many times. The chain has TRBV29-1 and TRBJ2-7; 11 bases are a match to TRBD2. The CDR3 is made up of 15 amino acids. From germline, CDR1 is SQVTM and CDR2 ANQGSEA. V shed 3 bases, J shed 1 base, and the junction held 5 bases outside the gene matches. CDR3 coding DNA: TGCAGCGTTGACCGACTAGCGGGAACTTCCTACGAGCAGTACTTC. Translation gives CSVDRLAGTSYEQYF.

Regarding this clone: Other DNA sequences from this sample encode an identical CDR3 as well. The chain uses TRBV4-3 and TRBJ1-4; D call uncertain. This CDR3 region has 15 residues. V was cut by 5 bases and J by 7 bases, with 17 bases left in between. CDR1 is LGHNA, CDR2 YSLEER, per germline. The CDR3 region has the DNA TGCGCCAGCAGCACCCTCAGGCTGGGCGTTGAAAAACTGTTTTTT. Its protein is CASSTLRLGVEKLFF.

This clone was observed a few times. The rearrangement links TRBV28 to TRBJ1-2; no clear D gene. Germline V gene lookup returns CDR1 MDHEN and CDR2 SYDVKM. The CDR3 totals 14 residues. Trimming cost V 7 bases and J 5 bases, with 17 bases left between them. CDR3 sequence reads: CASMGPHKGYGYTF. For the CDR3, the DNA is TGTGCCAGCATGGGCCCCCACAAAGGATATGGCTACACCTTC.

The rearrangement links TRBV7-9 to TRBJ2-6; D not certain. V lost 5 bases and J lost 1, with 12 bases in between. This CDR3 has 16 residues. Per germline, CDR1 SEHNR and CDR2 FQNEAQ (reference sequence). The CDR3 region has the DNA TGTGCCAGCAGCCAAGATCTGACTTCTGGGGCCAACGTCCTGACTTTC. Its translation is CASSQDLTSGANVLTF.

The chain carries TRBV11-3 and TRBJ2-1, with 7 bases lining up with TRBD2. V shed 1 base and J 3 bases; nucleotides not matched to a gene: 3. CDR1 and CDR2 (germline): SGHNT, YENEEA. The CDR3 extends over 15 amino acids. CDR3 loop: CASSLASGIYNEQFF. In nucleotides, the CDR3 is TGTGCCAGCAGCTTAGCTAGCGGAATCTACAATGAGCAGTTCTTC. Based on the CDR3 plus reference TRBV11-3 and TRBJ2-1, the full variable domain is EAGVVQSPRYKIIEKKQPVAFWCNPISGHNTLYWYLQNLGQGPELLIRYENEEAVDDSQLPKDRFSAERLKGVDSTLKIQPAELGDSAVYLCASSLASGIYNEQFFGPGTRLTVL.

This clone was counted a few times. Here the CDR3 reads CASSLAGGYTNQPQHF. The CDR3 nucleotides read TGTGCCAGCAGCTTGGCAGGGGGCTATACCAATCAGCCCCAGCATTTT. This chain joins TRBV5-8 and TRBJ1-5; 8 bases agree with TRBD1. CDR1 SGHTS and CDR2 YDEGEE come from the germline V gene. The CDR3 consists of 16 residues. Unmatched junction bases numbered 5, after V lost 0 bases and J lost 3 bases.

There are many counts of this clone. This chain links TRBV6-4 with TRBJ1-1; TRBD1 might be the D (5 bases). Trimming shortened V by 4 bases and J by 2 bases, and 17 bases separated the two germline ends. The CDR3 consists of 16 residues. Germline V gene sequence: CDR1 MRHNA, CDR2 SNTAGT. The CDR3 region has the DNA TGTGCCAGCAGTGCTATTCCGGGACTGGTAAACACTGAAGCTTTCTTT. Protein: CASSAIPGLVNTEAFF.

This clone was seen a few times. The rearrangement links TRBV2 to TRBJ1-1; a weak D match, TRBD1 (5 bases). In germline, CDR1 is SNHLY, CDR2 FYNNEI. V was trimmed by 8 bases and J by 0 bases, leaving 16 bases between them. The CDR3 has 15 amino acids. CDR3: CASLTPTVMNTEAFF. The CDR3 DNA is TGTGCCAGCTTAACTCCGACAGTTATGAACACTGAAGCTTTCTTT.

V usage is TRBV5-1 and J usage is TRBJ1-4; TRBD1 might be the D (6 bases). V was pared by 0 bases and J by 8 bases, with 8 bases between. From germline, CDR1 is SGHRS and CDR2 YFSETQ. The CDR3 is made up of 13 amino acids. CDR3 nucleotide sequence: TGCGCCAGCAGCTTGGGACAGGTCGAAAAACTGTTTTTT. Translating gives CASSLGQVEKLFF.

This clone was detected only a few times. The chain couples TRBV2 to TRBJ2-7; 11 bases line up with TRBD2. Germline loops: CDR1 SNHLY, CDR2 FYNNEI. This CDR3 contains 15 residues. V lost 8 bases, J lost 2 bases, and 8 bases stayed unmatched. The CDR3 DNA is TGTGCCAGCGGTAGGGCACTAGCGGGAGCCTACGAGCAGTACTTC. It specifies CASGRALAGAYEQYF. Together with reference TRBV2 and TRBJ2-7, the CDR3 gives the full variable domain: EPEVTQTPSHQVTQMGQEVILRCVPISNHLYFYWYRQILGQKVEFLVSFYNNEISEKSEIFDDQFSVERPDGSNFTLKIRSTKLEDSAMYFCASGRALAGAYEQYFGPGTRLTVT.

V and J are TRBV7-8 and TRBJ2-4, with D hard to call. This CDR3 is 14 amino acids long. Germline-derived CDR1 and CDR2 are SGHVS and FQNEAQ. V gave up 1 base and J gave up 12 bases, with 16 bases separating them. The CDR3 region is CASSLDQGRPGQYF. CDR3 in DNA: TGTGCCAGCAGCTTAGATCAAGGCAGGCCCGGTCAGTACTTC. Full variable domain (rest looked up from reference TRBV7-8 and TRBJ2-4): GAGVSQSPRYKVAKRGQDVALRCDPISGHVSLFWYQQALGQGPEFLTYFQNEAQLDKSGLPSDRFFAERPEGSVSTLKIQRTQQEDSAVYLCASSLDQGRPGQYFGAGTRLSVL.